Listed below are T cell receptor beta chains from one sample, sequenced in a study of T cell repertoires in cytomegalovirus infection. TCRdb re-called the reads through MiXCR, storing one row per CDR3 protein. The sample shows some 220,000 distinct CDR3 sequences, 35% to 40% of them seen only once. These TCRs are of unknown antigen specificity. The sequencing used CD8+ T cells from cultured PBMCs, collected from culture after CMV antigen stimulation. The receptors were gathered from a human donor in good health (CMV status not recorded). Some clones in this sample may be carry-over from other donors' samples. Each CDR3 is given with its conserved first and last residue. The D gene is left open where the match is weak. Some rows have no size entry. The others give once, few or many, or a class for an expanded clone.

j_call d_call v_call clone_size cdr3_aa cdr3_nt
TRBJ2-1 NA TRBV6-5 NA CASRQGVGNEQFF TGTGCCAGCAGACAGGGTGTGGGGAATGAGCAGTTCTTC
TRBJ2-2 NA TRBV5-1 NA CASSLTDLNTGELFF TGCGCCAGCAGCTTGACCGACCTGAACACCGGGGAGCTGTTTTTT
TRBJ2-3 TRBD2 TRBV7-8 few CASSRAGGTDTQYF TGTGCCAGCAGTCGAGCGGGGGGGACAGATACGCAGTATTTT
TRBJ2-3 NA TRBV5-1 once CASSLGQANTDTQYF TGCGCCAGCAGCTTGGGACAGGCCAACACAGATACGCAGTATTTT
TRBJ2-3 TRBD2 TRBV6-2/TRBV6-3 many CASSSRTSGGDTDTQYF TGTGCCAGCAGTTCACGGACTAGCGGGGGGGATACAGATACGCAGTATTTT
TRBJ2-3 NA TRBV6-1 few CASERGTDTQYF TGTGCCAGCGAGCGGGGCACAGATACGCAGTATTTT
TRBJ2-7 NA TRBV28 NA CASSLSGTPRSEQYF TGTGCCAGCAGTCTCTCCGGGACACCGAGGTCCGAGCAGTACTTC
TRBJ2-7 NA TRBV7-8 NA CASSLAIQGSYEQYF TGTGCCAGCAGCTTAGCGATACAGGGCTCCTACGAGCAGTACTTC
TRBJ2-1 NA TRBV11-2 few CASSPPLDNEQFF TGTGCCAGCAGCCCCCCTTTAGATAATGAGCAGTTCTTC
TRBJ1-1 NA TRBV28 NA CASSLRGEPNTEAFF TGTGCCAGCAGTTTAAGAGGGGAACCGAACACTGAAGCTTTCTTT
TRBJ2-2 TRBD2 TRBV4-2 NA CASSPTSGRDAGELFF TGTGCCAGCAGCCCGACTAGCGGGAGGGATGCCGGGGAGCTGTTTTTT
TRBJ2-2 NA TRBV6-5 NA CASSYGQFYTGELFF TGTGCCAGCAGTTACGGGCAGTTTTACACCGGGGAGCTGTTTTTT
TRBJ2-1 NA TRBV5-1 NA CASSLVWGVYNEQFF TGCGCCAGCAGCTTGGTCTGGGGGGTTTACAATGAGCAGTTCTTC
TRBJ2-6 NA TRBV11-2 NA CASSPTFRQSRRSGANVLTF TGTGCCAGCAGCCCAACGTTTCGACAGTCTCGTCGCTCTGGGGCCAACGTCCTGACTTTC
TRBJ2-1 TRBD2 TRBV19 NA CASSTTLAGTRNEQFF TGTGCCAGTAGTACCACCCTAGCGGGAACGAGGAATGAGCAGTTCTTC
TRBJ2-7 NA TRBV6-1 NA CASSEDRHSTYEQYF TGTGCCAGCAGTGAAGACAGACACTCTACCTACGAGCAGTACTTC
TRBJ2-7 NA TRBV20-1 NA CSARDEDLRWRYF TGCAGTGCTAGAGATGAGGATTTACGATGGCGGTACTTC
TRBJ2-2 NA TRBV30 NA CAWSRRTANTGELFF TGTGCCTGGAGTCGGCGGACTGCGAACACCGGGGAGCTGTTTTTT
TRBJ2-6 TRBD1 TRBV6-5 few CASSKDRGLPSGANVLTF TGTGCCAGCAGTAAGGACAGGGGGCTTCCCTCTGGGGCCAACGTCCTGACTTTC
TRBJ2-7 TRBD2 TRBV15 few CATSVAGSGGSYEQYF TGTGCCACCAGCGTAGCGGGGAGCGGGGGATCCTACGAGCAGTACTTC
TRBJ1-1 NA TRBV3-1 NA CASSFIMGGGEAFF TGTGCCAGCAGCTTTATTATGGGGGGCGGTGAAGCTTTCTTT
TRBJ2-7 NA TRBV7-6 NA CASSSVRDETYEQYF TGTGCCAGCAGCTCAGTCCGGGACGAGACCTACGAGCAGTACTTC
TRBJ1-1 NA TRBV7-9 few CASSLRGEEAFF TGTGCCAGCAGCTTACGGGGTGAAGAAGCTTTCTTT
TRBJ1-1 TRBD1 TRBV19 NA CASSIQGQSNTEAFF TGTGCCAGTAGTATCCAGGGACAGTCGAACACTGAAGCTTTCTTT
TRBJ2-1 NA TRBV7-6 many CASSNRKPGTETYNEQFF TGTGCCAGCAGCAACCGAAAGCCCGGGACGGAGACCTACAATGAGCAGTTCTTC
TRBJ2-1 TRBD2 TRBV7-2 NA CASSLVGTSRSSYNEQFF TGTGCCAGCAGCTTAGTGGGGACTAGCAGAAGCTCCTACAATGAGCAGTTCTTC
TRBJ1-2 TRBD1 TRBV10-3 many CAITGQGSYGYTF TGTGCCATCACTGGACAGGGGTCCTATGGCTACACCTTC
TRBJ2-2 NA TRBV7-9 many CASSLVQGSNTGELFF TGTGCCAGCAGCTTAGTTCAGGGTTCGAACACCGGGGAGCTGTTTTTT
TRBJ1-1 NA TRBV27 NA CASRAQASKHTEAFF TGTGCCAGCCGAGCACAGGCGAGTAAGCACACTGAAGCTTTCTTT
TRBJ2-2 NA TRBV9 NA CASSGPGHQAYTGELFF TGTGCCAGCAGCGGACCGGGACACCAAGCGTACACCGGGGAGCTGTTTTTT
TRBJ2-3 TRBD2 TRBV7-2 few CASSLEGSMREGDTQYF TGTGCCAGCAGCTTAGAGGGATCTATGAGGGAGGGGGATACGCAGTATTTT
TRBJ2-2 TRBD2 TRBV7-2 many CASSEGLAGPGELFF TGTGCCAGCAGCGAAGGACTAGCGGGACCCGGGGAGCTGTTTTTT
TRBJ2-2 NA TRBV6-1 NA CASRDVNTGELFF TGTGCCTCCAGGGATGTGAACACCGGGGAGCTGTTTTTT
TRBJ2-2 TRBD1 TRBV7-8 few CASSFPDRANTGELFF TGTGCCAGCAGCTTTCCGGACAGGGCGAACACCGGGGAGCTGTTTTTT
TRBJ2-1 NA TRBV6-1 NA CASSEAGAGSWDEQFF TGTGCCAGCAGTGAAGCCGGGGCAGGGTCCTGGGATGAGCAGTTCTTC
TRBJ1-4 NA TRBV19 NA CATSNRATNEKLFF TGTGCCACCAGTAACAGGGCAACTAATGAAAAACTGTTTTTT
TRBJ2-7 NA TRBV6-5 NA CASSYSSSTERNF TGTGCCAGCAGTTACTCGAGTTCGACGGAGAGGAACTTC
TRBJ1-2 TRBD1 TRBV6-5 NA CASTDPGQGRRGYTF TGTGCCAGCACAGATCCGGGACAGGGGCGTAGAGGCTACACCTTC
TRBJ2-7 TRBD1 TRBV6-6 NA CASKGQGNREQYF TGTGCCAGCAAGGGACAGGGAAACCGCGAGCAGTACTTC
TRBJ2-1 NA TRBV10-3 NA CAIKGVGQTNEQFF TGTGCCATCAAGGGGGTTGGACAGACCAATGAGCAGTTCTTC
TRBJ2-7 TRBD1 TRBV6-6 NA CASSTPGQGYYEQYF TGTGCCAGCAGCACCCCGGGACAGGGTTACTACGAGCAGTACTTC